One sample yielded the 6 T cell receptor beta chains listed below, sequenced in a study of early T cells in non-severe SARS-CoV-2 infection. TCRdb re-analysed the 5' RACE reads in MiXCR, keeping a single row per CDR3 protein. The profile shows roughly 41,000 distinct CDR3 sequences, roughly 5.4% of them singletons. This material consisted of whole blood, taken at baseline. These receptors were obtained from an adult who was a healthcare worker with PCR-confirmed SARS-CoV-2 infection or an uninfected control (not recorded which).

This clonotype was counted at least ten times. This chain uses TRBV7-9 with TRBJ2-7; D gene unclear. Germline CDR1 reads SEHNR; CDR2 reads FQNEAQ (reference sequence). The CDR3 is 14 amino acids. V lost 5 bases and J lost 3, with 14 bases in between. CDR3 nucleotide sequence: TGTGCCAGCAGCAGCAGCAACCGCAGCTACGAGCAGTACTTC. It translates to CASSSSNRSYEQYF. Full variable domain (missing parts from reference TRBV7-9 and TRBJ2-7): DTGVSQNPRHKITKRGQNVTFRCDPISEHNRLYWYRQTLGQGPEFLTYFQNEAQLEKSRLLSDRFSAERPKGSFSTLEIQRTEQGDSAMYLCASSSSNRSYEQYFGPGTRLTVT.

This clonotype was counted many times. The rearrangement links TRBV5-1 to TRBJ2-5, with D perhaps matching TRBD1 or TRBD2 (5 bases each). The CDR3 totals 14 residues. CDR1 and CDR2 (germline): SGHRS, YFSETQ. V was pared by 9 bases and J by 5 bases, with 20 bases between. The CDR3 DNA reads TGCGCCACCACGACTTTTGGGGGAAAGGAGACCCAGTACTTC. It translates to CATTTFGGKETQYF.

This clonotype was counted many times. CDR3 DNA: TGCAGTGGGAAAAGGACTATGACAGATACGCAGTATTTT. This encodes CSGKRTMTDTQYF. The chain carries TRBV20-1 and TRBJ2-3, with D possibly matching TRBD2 (6 bases). The ends were cut back, 7 bases at V and 3 bases at J, with 14 bases in the middle. Germline V lookup: CDR1 DFQATT, CDR2 SNEGSKA (reference sequence). The CDR3 contains 13 residues.

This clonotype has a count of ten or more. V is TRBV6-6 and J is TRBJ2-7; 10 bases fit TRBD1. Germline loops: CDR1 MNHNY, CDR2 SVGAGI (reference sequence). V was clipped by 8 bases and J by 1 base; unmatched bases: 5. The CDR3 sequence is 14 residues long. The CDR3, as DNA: TGTGCCAGCCGGGACAGGGGAGAGTCCTACGAGCAGTACTTC. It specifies CASRDRGESYEQYF.

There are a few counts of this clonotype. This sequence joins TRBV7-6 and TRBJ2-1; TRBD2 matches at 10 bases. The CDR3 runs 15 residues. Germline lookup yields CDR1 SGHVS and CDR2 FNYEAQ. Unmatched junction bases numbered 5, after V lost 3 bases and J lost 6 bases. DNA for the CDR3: TGTGCCAGCAGCTTTACTAGCGGGACTTTCAATGAGCAGTTCTTC. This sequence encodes CASSFTSGTFNEQFF.

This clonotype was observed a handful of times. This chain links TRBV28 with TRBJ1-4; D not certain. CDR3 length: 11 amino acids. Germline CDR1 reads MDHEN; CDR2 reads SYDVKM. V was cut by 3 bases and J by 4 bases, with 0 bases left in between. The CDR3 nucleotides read TGTGCCAGCAGTTTTAATGAAAAACTGTTTTTT. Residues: CASSFNEKLFF.